One and the same sample provided the 27 T cell receptor beta chains below, sequenced in a study of blood T cell repertoires in COVID-19. The data were produced by immunoSEQ multiplex PCR, yet TCRdb's version contains in-frame clones alone and is incomplete. The sample yields roughly 210,000 clones, around 80% seen once. Sequenced material: peripheral blood. The receptors here all came from a woman older than 75 with COVID-19, enrolled during active disease.

The chain links TRBV2 to TRBJ1-2, with no clear D. Trimming cost V 2 bases and J 5 bases, with 6 bases left between them. This CDR3 contains 12 residues. Germline V gene sequence: CDR1 SNHLY, CDR2 FYNNEI. CDR3 sequence reads: CASSEQLYGYTF. The CDR3 DNA sequence: TGTGCCAGCAGTGAACAACTGTATGGCTACACCTTC. Full variable domain (remainder filled in from reference TRBV2 and TRBJ1-2): EPEVTQTPSHQVTQMGQEVILRCVPISNHLYFYWYRQILGQKVEFLVSFYNNEISEKSEIFDDQFSVERPDGSNFTLKIRSTKLEDSAMYFCASSEQLYGYTFGSGTRLTVV.

The chain uses TRBV6-6 and TRBJ1-1; D remains unclear. The CDR3 has 14 amino acids. Germline CDR1 is MNHNY and CDR2 is SVGAGI (reference sequence). The V and J ends lost 2 bases and 1 base respectively, with 8 bases between them. This CDR3 reads CASSYVAGNTEAFF. The DNA for the CDR3 is TGTGCCAGCAGTTACGTTGCGGGGAACACTGAAGCTTTCTTT.

The chain is built from TRBV19 and TRBJ1-4; 7 nucleotides line up with TRBD1. The CDR3 extends over 15 amino acids. Germline CDR1 reads LNHDA; CDR2 reads SQIVND (reference sequence). Unmatched junction bases numbered 6, after V lost 8 bases and J lost 0 bases. CDR3 in amino acids: CASSRGFATNEKLFF. The CDR3 nucleotides are TGTGCCAGTTCCAGGGGGTTTGCAACTAATGAAAAACTGTTTTTT. The whole variable domain, remainder taken from reference TRBV19 and TRBJ1-4, is DGGITQSPKYLFRKEGQNVTLSCEQNLNHDAMYWYRQDPGQGLRLIYYSQIVNDFQKGDIAEGYSVSREKKESFPLTVTSAQKNPTAFYLCASSRGFATNEKLFFGSGTQLSVL.

This chain links TRBV9 with TRBJ2-7, with 8 bases lining up with TRBD1. J lost 1 base, V lost 4 bases, and 4 bases had no gene match. The CDR3 loop spans 14 amino acids. The V gene's germline CDR1 is SGDLS and CDR2 YYNGEE. The CDR3 spells CASSPRQGSYEQYF. The CDR3 DNA is TGTGCCAGCAGCCCCAGACAGGGGTCCTACGAGCAGTACTTC. Filled out from reference TRBV9 and TRBJ2-7, the complete variable domain reads DSGVTQTPKHLITATGQRVTLRCSPRSGDLSVYWYQQSLDQGLQFLIQYYNGEERAKGNILERFSAQQFPDLHSELNLSSLELGDSALYFCASSPRQGSYEQYFGPGTRLTVT.

This chain joins TRBV24-1 and TRBJ1-1, with D possibly matching TRBD1 (5 bases). The V gene lost 4 bases and the J gene lost 6 bases, with 11 bases spanning the gap. This CDR3 is 13 amino acids long. Germline loops: CDR1 KGHDR, CDR2 SFDVKD. DNA of the CDR3: TGTGCCACCAGTGACCCAGGGTTCCCTGAAGCTTTCTTT. The encoded protein is CATSDPGFPEAFF.

The rearrangement links TRBV6-5 to TRBJ1-2; 7 bases map to TRBD1. The length of the CDR3 is 13 residues. Germline CDR1 is MNHEY and CDR2 is SVGAGI. V lost 10 bases, J lost 4 bases, and 9 bases stayed unmatched. Here the CDR3 reads CATRTGLFYGYTF. The CDR3 DNA reads TGTGCCACTAGGACAGGACTCTTCTATGGCTACACCTTC.

CDR3 sequence: CASIDTGGWRAFF. For the CDR3, the DNA is TGTGCCAGTATCGATACGGGGGGATGGAGAGCTTTCTTT. The chain couples TRBV19 to TRBJ1-1; D perhaps matches TRBD1 (5 bases). CDR1 is LNHDA, CDR2 SQIVND, per germline (reference sequence). The CDR3 length is 13 residues. Trimming took 7 bases from V and 10 from J, leaving 19 bases between them.

This clone was observed a single time. The chain joins TRBV6-5 to TRBJ2-1; 7 bases are a match to TRBD1. This CDR3 is built from 12 residues. Trimming cost V 7 bases and J 10 bases; bases outside gene matches: 7. Germline V gene data show CDR1 as MNHEY and CDR2 as SVGAGI. The CDR3 bases are TGTGCCAGCAAAACAGGGGTCCGGGAGCAGTTCTTC. It yields the protein CASKTGVREQFF.

V and J are TRBV24-1 and TRBJ2-5; TRBD2 matches at 10 bases. The V gene's germline CDR1 is KGHDR and CDR2 SFDVKD. CDR3 length: 17 residues. Unmatched junction bases numbered 7, after V lost 2 bases and J lost 2 bases. The CDR3 DNA sequence: TGTGCCACCAGTGATTCGGTACTAGCGGGGTGGCAAGAGACCCAGTACTTC. Its protein is CATSDSVLAGWQETQYF.

The rearrangement links TRBV5-1 to TRBJ2-2; D remains unclear. Trimming removed 5 bases from V and 3 bases from J, with 11 bases in between. Germline-derived CDR1 and CDR2 are SGHRS and YFSETQ. The CDR3 loop spans 14 amino acids. CDR3 loop: CASRKALDTGELFF. The CDR3 DNA follows: TGCGCCAGCAGAAAAGCCCTCGACACCGGGGAGCTGTTTTTT.

The chain combines TRBV7-3 with TRBJ2-2; 8 bases align to TRBD2. The germline CDR1 and CDR2 sequences are SGHTA and FQGTGA. The V segment lost 4 bases and the J segment 5 bases; nucleotides outside the gene matches: 12. The CDR3 extends over 17 amino acids. The CDR3 protein is CASSSYSGTSKTGELFF. The CDR3 coding sequence is TGTGCCAGCAGCTCTTATTCCGGGACTAGTAAAACCGGGGAGCTGTTTTTT.

The chain links TRBV7-6 to TRBJ2-7; TRBD2 aligns across 8 bases. Germline-derived CDR1 and CDR2 are SGHVS and FNYEAQ. CDR3 length: 15 amino acids. V was clipped by 1 base and J by 5 bases; unmatched bases: 7. The CDR3 coding sequence is TGTGCCAGCAGCTTAGATGGGACTAGGATTGACGAGCAGTACTTC. Its protein is CASSLDGTRIDEQYF.

The chain has TRBV7-2 and TRBJ2-1, with D possibly being TRBD2 (7 bases). Trimming cost V 2 bases and J 7 bases, with 15 bases left between them. Germline V gives CDR1 SGHTA, CDR2 FQGNSA. This CDR3 has 15 residues. This CDR3 reads CASSLWGGARNEQFF. In DNA, the CDR3 is TGTGCCAGCAGCTTATGGGGGGGGGCGAGGAATGAGCAGTTCTTC.

The rearrangement links TRBV5-5 to TRBJ1-1, with 8 bases lining up with TRBD1. Germline CDR1 SGHKS, CDR2 YYEKEE (reference sequence). This CDR3 has 14 residues. V trimming: 6 bases; J trimming: 1 base; junction bases outside the gene matches: 5. The CDR3 DNA reads as TGTGCCAGCACCTGGACAGGGCAGAACACTGAAGCTTTCTTT. Translated: CASTWTGQNTEAFF.

The chain recombines TRBV5-1 with TRBJ1-1, with unresolved D. The germline V gene encodes CDR1 SGHRS and CDR2 YFSETQ. The CDR3 extends over 15 amino acids. The ends were cut back, 0 bases at V and 0 bases at J, with 9 bases in the middle. CDR3 in DNA: TGCGCCAGCAGCTTGGGTCAGGCAATGAACACTGAAGCTTTCTTT. Amino acids: CASSLGQAMNTEAFF.

This chain links TRBV19 with TRBJ1-6, with 7 bases aligning to TRBD1. Germline lookup yields CDR1 LNHDA and CDR2 SQIVND (reference sequence). The CDR3 consists of 15 residues. V shed 6 bases, J shed 4 bases, and the junction held 6 bases outside the gene matches. The DNA for the CDR3 is TGTGCCAGTAGGGAAGGGGGCACTTATAATTCACCCCTCCACTTT. Its protein is CASREGGTYNSPLHF.

The gene calls are TRBV19 and TRBJ2-2; 7 bases match TRBD1. The ends lost 7 bases at V and 6 bases at J; junction bases unmatched: 11. CDR3 length: 15 amino acids. CDR1 and CDR2 from the germline V gene are LNHDA and SQIVND (reference sequence). The CDR3 is CASTRGTQGAGELFF. In DNA, the CDR3 is TGTGCCAGTACCCGAGGGACCCAGGGGGCCGGGGAGCTGTTTTTT.

This chain's CDR3 is CASSLEVLNEQFF. The CDR3 coding sequence is TGTGCCAGCAGCCTCGAGGTTTTGAATGAGCAGTTCTTC. The chain joins TRBV5-6 to TRBJ2-1; no firm D call. The germline CDR1 and CDR2 sequences are SGHDT and YYEEEE. V was shortened by 4 bases and J by 7 bases, with 12 bases between the two germline ends. This CDR3 has 13 amino acids.

This chain links TRBV7-2 with TRBJ1-5; 8 bases align to TRBD1. Germline V CDR1 and CDR2: SGHTA, FQGNSA. The CDR3 has 15 residues. With 4 bases clipped from V and 6 bases from J, the junction kept 8 bases outside the gene matches. The DNA of the CDR3 is TGTGCCAGCAGCTCAGACGGACAGGGTATTCAGCCCCAGCATTTT. Translated: CASSSDGQGIQPQHF.

This clone has more than one count but fewer than ten. The genes are TRBV2 and TRBJ1-5; D gene unclear. From germline, CDR1 is SNHLY and CDR2 FYNNEI. Trimming removed 4 bases at V and 2 bases at J, with 18 bases between. CDR3 length equals 17 residues. In DNA form, the CDR3 reads TGTGCCAGCAGTGGCGGGCCGGGAGCGCGTGGCAATCAGCCCCAGCATTTT. Amino acid sequence: CASSGGPGARGNQPQHF. Combining the CDR3 with reference TRBV2 and TRBJ1-5 gives the whole variable domain EPEVTQTPSHQVTQMGQEVILRCVPISNHLYFYWYRQILGQKVEFLVSFYNNEISEKSEIFDDQFSVERPDGSNFTLKIRSTKLEDSAMYFCASSGGPGARGNQPQHFGDGTRLSIL.

The V gene is TRBV19, the J gene TRBJ1-5; 8 positions match TRBD1. This CDR3 region has 14 residues. Germline CDR1 and CDR2: LNHDA and SQIVND (reference sequence). V gave up 3 bases and J gave up 4 bases; unmatched junction bases: 2. The CDR3 here is CASSIQGANQPQHF. CDR3 nucleotides: TGTGCCAGTAGTATCCAGGGGGCTAATCAGCCCCAGCATTTT.

The chain couples TRBV4-1 to TRBJ1-3; the D gene is possibly TRBD1 (5 bases). Germline CDR1 is MGHRA and CDR2 is YSYEKL. V was clipped by 3 bases and J by 0 bases, with 21 bases between them. The CDR3 totals 19 residues. The CDR3 is CASSQTFGRAYLSGNTIYF. In DNA, the CDR3 is TGCGCCAGCAGCCAGACATTTGGCAGGGCCTACCTCTCTGGAAACACCATATATTTT.

This chain joins TRBV28 and TRBJ1-2; 11 bases match TRBD1. After removal of 3 bases from V and 4 bases from J, the junction contained 4 bases not matched to a gene. This CDR3 is built from 15 residues. CDR1 MDHEN and CDR2 SYDVKM come from the germline V gene. The CDR3 nucleotides read TGTGCCAGCAGTTTTTTCGGACAGGGGGCCTATGGCTACACCTTC. This gives the protein CASSFFGQGAYGYTF.

This chain uses TRBV3-1 (or the pseudogene TRBV3-2) with TRBJ1-3; D ambiguous. V was trimmed by 6 bases and J by 1 base, leaving 4 bases between them. Germline V gene sequence: CDR1 LGHDT, CDR2 YNNKEL (reference sequence). This CDR3 contains 12 residues. The CDR3 DNA sequence: TGTGCCAGCAGATCATCTGGAAACACCATATATTTT. Its protein is CASRSSGNTIYF.

A single count supports this clone. The rearrangement links TRBV5-1 to TRBJ1-1; D might be TRBD1 (5 bases). Germline V CDR1 and CDR2: SGHRS, YFSETQ. Trimming stripped 6 bases from V and 1 base from J, with 13 bases between. The CDR3 length is 14 residues. The CDR3 loop is CASTREGPNTEAFF. For the CDR3, the DNA is TGCGCCAGCACCAGGGAGGGCCCGAACACTGAAGCTTTCTTT.

The rearrangement uses TRBV12-3 or TRBV12-4 and TRBJ1-2; no clear D gene. Trimming left V 5 bases short and J 7 bases short, with 8 bases between. This CDR3 is built from 11 residues. Here the CDR3 reads CASSLTRGYTF. DNA of the CDR3: TGTGCCAGCAGTCTAACGCGTGGCTACACCTTC.

The chain employs TRBV5-1 and TRBJ2-3; no clear D. V was cut by 4 bases and J by 4 bases, with 10 bases left in between. CDR3 length: 13 amino acids. In germline, CDR1 is SGHRS, CDR2 YFSETQ. The CDR3 DNA is TGCGCCAGCAGCAACCCAGAAGCAGATACGCAGTATTTT. This sequence encodes CASSNPEADTQYF.